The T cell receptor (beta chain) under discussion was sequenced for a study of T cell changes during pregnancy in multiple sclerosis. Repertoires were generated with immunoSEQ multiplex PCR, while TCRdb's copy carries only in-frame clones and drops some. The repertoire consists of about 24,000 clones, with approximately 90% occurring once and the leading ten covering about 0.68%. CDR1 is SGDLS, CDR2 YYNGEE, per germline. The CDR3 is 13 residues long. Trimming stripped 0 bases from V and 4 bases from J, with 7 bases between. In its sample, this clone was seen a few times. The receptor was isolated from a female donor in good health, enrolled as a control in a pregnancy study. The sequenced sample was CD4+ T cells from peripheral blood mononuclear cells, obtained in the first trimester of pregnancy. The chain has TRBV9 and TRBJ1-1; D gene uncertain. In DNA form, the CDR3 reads TGTGCCAGCAGCGTAGATGCGGTCACTGAAGCTTTCTTT. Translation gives CASSVDAVTEAFF.